This T cell receptor beta chain was observed in a study of T cell repertoires in cytomegalovirus infection. The V gene end was trimmed by 2 bases and the J gene end by 9 bases; junction bases not matched to a gene: 13. CDR3 length: 17 residues. Germline-derived CDR1 and CDR2 are MNHEY and SVGEGT. TCRdb re-called the reads through MiXCR, storing one row per CDR3 protein. The sample has 150,000 to 200,000 distinct CDR3 sequences; around 15% are singletons. This clonotype was picked up many times. The rearrangement uses TRBV6-2 or TRBV6-3 and TRBJ2-1; 10 bases match TRBD2. This clonotype originated in a human donor in good health (CMV status not recorded). Some clones in this sample may be carry-over from other donors' samples. The sequenced sample consisted of PBMCs. The CDR3, as DNA: TGTGCCAGCAGTTACCACCATACCGGGACTAGCGACGGTGAGCAGTTCTTC. Translation gives CASSYHHTGTSDGEQFF.